A selection of T cell receptor beta chains follows, all from one sample in a study of T cells after yellow fever vaccination. TCRdb processed the 5' RACE reads anew with MiXCR; each CDR3 protein has one entry. There are 250,000 to 350,000 distinct CDR3 sequences in the sample; 6.8% occur only once, and 15% to 20% lies in the top ten. The sequencing here drew on PBMCs, taken about 41 days after the first yellow fever vaccination. These receptors were taken from a man aged 18-30 years who received the YFV17D yellow fever vaccine. The CDR3 runs from the conserved cysteine through the conserved F or W. The D gene is left open where the match is weak. A row's size may be missing; if present it is once, few, many or a size class.

D: TRBD1
size: -
J: TRBJ2-2
V: TRBV7-3
DNA: TGTGCCAGCAGCCGAGACAGGGGTTATAGGGAGCTGTTTTTT
CDR3: CASSRDRGYRELFF

D: -
size: -
J: TRBJ2-5
V: TRBV5-1
DNA: TGCGCCAGCAGCTTGAGGGAGGACAGGGAGACCCAGTACTTC
CDR3: CASSLREDRETQYF

D: -
size: few
J: TRBJ1-6
V: TRBV20-1
DNA: TGCAGTGCTAGGAGGGACGGTAATTCACCCCTCCACTTT
CDR3: CSARRDGNSPLHF

D: -
size: -
J: TRBJ2-5
V: TRBV29-1
DNA: TGCAGCGTCCTGACTGAGGGGGAGACCCAGTACTTC
CDR3: CSVLTEGETQYF

D: -
size: few
J: TRBJ1-6
V: TRBV5-1
DNA: TGCGCCAGCAGCTTGACAACGTCAGGTAATTCACCCCTCCACTTT
CDR3: CASSLTTSGNSPLHF

D: TRBD2
size: -
J: TRBJ2-1
V: TRBV5-1
DNA: TGCGCCAGCAGCTTGGTCGGCGGGGGGGATGTGGAGCAGTTCTTC
CDR3: CASSLVGGGDVEQFF

D: TRBD2
size: few
J: TRBJ2-5
V: TRBV12-3/TRBV12-4
DNA: TGTGCCAGCAGTTTGGGGGGGATGGGCGAGACCCAGTACTTC
CDR3: CASSLGGMGETQYF

D: TRBD2
size: few
J: TRBJ2-7
V: TRBV10-3
DNA: TGTGCCATCAGAGGGACTAGCGGGGCCTACGAGCAGTACTTC
CDR3: CAIRGTSGAYEQYF

D: TRBD1
size: -
J: TRBJ2-3
V: TRBV7-9
DNA: TGTGCCAGCAGCTTCACAGGGGGCGATCTCCCAGATACGCAGTATTTT
CDR3: CASSFTGGDLPDTQYF

D: TRBD1
size: -
J: TRBJ2-7
V: TRBV5-4
DNA: TGTGCCAGCAGCCAGGACAGGGGAAGGGGACGAGGCTACGAGCAGTACTTC
CDR3: CASSQDRGRGRGYEQYF

D: -
size: many
J: TRBJ2-1
V: TRBV7-6
DNA: TGTGCCAGCAGCTCTCTGGGAGGGGGGGCGCCGAATGAGCAGTTCTTC
CDR3: CASSSLGGGAPNEQFF

D: -
size: -
J: TRBJ2-5
V: TRBV7-9
DNA: TGTGCCAGCAGCTTATTACAGATCCCCCAAGAGACCCAGTACTTC
CDR3: CASSLLQIPQETQYF

D: TRBD1
size: few
J: TRBJ2-3
V: TRBV7-3
DNA: TGTGCCAGCAGCTGGGGACAGGGCAGCACAGATACGCAGTATTTT
CDR3: CASSWGQGSTDTQYF

D: -
size: many
J: TRBJ1-2
V: TRBV12-3/TRBV12-4
DNA: TGTGCCAGCAGTTTAGCGATCTGGGGTGGGGGCCTGGGCTACACCTTC
CDR3: CASSLAIWGGGLGYTF

D: -
size: -
J: TRBJ2-4
V: TRBV27
DNA: TGTGCCAGCAGTCCGCTAAGCCCAGCCAAAAACATTCAGTACTTC
CDR3: CASSPLSPAKNIQYF

D: -
size: -
J: TRBJ1-5
V: TRBV20-1
DNA: TGCAGTGCTCCCGTCGGGGTGGACCAGCCCCAGCATTTT
CDR3: CSAPVGVDQPQHF

D: -
size: -
J: TRBJ1-1
V: TRBV4-1
DNA: TGCGCCAGCAGCCAAGATCGTTGGACTGGCGCTTTCTTT
CDR3: CASSQDRWTGAFF

D: -
size: few
J: TRBJ2-5
V: TRBV5-1
DNA: TGCGCCAGCAGCTTGATTCCGGGACGAGAGACCCAGTACTTC
CDR3: CASSLIPGRETQYF

D: TRBD2
size: many
J: TRBJ2-7
V: TRBV5-1
DNA: TGCGCCAGCAGCTCCACGGGGGGTAATACCTACGAGCAGTACTTC
CDR3: CASSSTGGNTYEQYF

D: TRBD2
size: few
J: TRBJ2-3
V: TRBV7-9
DNA: TGTGCCAGCAGCTTAGTGTTAGCGGGGGCAGATACGCAGTATTTT
CDR3: CASSLVLAGADTQYF

D: -
size: few
J: TRBJ2-2
V: TRBV7-2
DNA: TGTGCCAGCAGCTCCTCAAGCGTTGCCGGGGAGCTGTTTTTT
CDR3: CASSSSSVAGELFF

D: TRBD1
size: few
J: TRBJ2-3
V: TRBV20-1
DNA: TGCAGTGCAACACCTCCCAGGGGGCACGCAGATACGCAGTATTTT
CDR3: CSATPPRGHADTQYF

D: -
size: many
J: TRBJ2-3
V: TRBV14
DNA: TGTGCCAGCAGCCAAGTATCCCGGACCACAGATACGCAGTATTTT
CDR3: CASSQVSRTTDTQYF

D: TRBD1
size: many
J: TRBJ2-5
V: TRBV25-1
DNA: TGTGCCAGCAGTGAACTTTGGACAGGGGGCTTGAGGGAGACCCAGTACTTC
CDR3: CASSELWTGGLRETQYF

D: TRBD1
size: -
J: TRBJ1-3
V: TRBV5-1
DNA: TGCGCCAGCAGCATAGACGGGACAGCCGGAGGGAACACCATATATTTT
CDR3: CASSIDGTAGGNTIYF

D: -
size: -
J: TRBJ2-6
V: TRBV4-3
DNA: TGCGCCAGCAGCCCCCCCAGGTACCTTCTGGGGGCCAACGTCCTGACTTTC
CDR3: CASSPPRYLLGANVLTF

D: -
size: -
J: TRBJ2-1
V: TRBV20-1
DNA: TGCAGTGCTAGAGTCGACGGCAGCTCCTACAATGAGCAGTTCTTC
CDR3: CSARVDGSSYNEQFF

D: -
size: -
J: TRBJ1-4
V: TRBV20-1
DNA: TGCAGTGCTAGACGACAGGAGGGGAGTGAAAAACTGTTTTTT
CDR3: CSARRQEGSEKLFF

D: TRBD1
size: few
J: TRBJ1-2
V: TRBV7-2
DNA: TGTGCCAGCAGCGCCACGCAGGGGGTCGGCTACACCTTC
CDR3: CASSATQGVGYTF

D: TRBD2
size: -
J: TRBJ2-3
V: TRBV7-2
DNA: TGTGCCAGCAGCTTAGGGGGGGGATTATACACAGATACGCAGTATTTT
CDR3: CASSLGGGLYTDTQYF

D: -
size: many
J: TRBJ2-7
V: TRBV29-1
DNA: TGCAGCGTTGCATTTGGGACAATAATCTACGAGCAGTACTTC
CDR3: CSVAFGTIIYEQYF

D: -
size: few
J: TRBJ1-5
V: TRBV3-1
DNA: TGTGCCAGCAGCCAAGATCGACTAGGGCCCCAGCATTTT
CDR3: CASSQDRLGPQHF

D: -
size: -
J: TRBJ2-2
V: TRBV5-1
DNA: TGCGCCAGCAGCTTGGGGATCTCCCAAGTGGGGGAGCTGTTTTTT
CDR3: CASSLGISQVGELFF

D: -
size: -
J: TRBJ2-3
V: TRBV6-1
DNA: TGTGCCAGCAGTGAGCAGGAACATACGCAGTATTTT
CDR3: CASSEQEHTQYF

D: -
size: -
J: TRBJ2-5
V: TRBV29-1
DNA: TGCAGCGTAGGGCGGACAGAGCAAGAGACCCAGTACTTC
CDR3: CSVGRTEQETQYF

D: -
size: -
J: TRBJ2-5
V: TRBV29-1
DNA: TGCAGCCTCCGGTTCGGAGAGACCCAGTACTTC
CDR3: CSLRFGETQYF

D: -
size: -
J: TRBJ1-6
V: TRBV5-4
DNA: TGTGCCAGCAGCTTAGAGAGCTCCTATAATTCACCCCTCCACTTT
CDR3: CASSLESSYNSPLHF

D: -
size: many
J: TRBJ1-1
V: TRBV5-5
DNA: TGTGCCAACTCACAGGGCCTTCTTACTGAAGCTTTCTTT
CDR3: CANSQGLLTEAFF

D: -
size: few
J: TRBJ2-7
V: TRBV27
DNA: TGTGCCAGCAGCCCCGACAGGTACTACGAGCAGTACTTC
CDR3: CASSPDRYYEQYF

D: -
size: few
J: TRBJ2-1
V: TRBV18
DNA: TGTGCCAGCTCATCGAGCCCCCGGAATGAGCAGTTCTTC
CDR3: CASSSSPRNEQFF

D: TRBD1
size: -
J: TRBJ2-5
V: TRBV5-1
DNA: TGCGCCAGCACCCTCGGGACAGTGTACCAAGAGACCCAGTACTTC
CDR3: CASTLGTVYQETQYF

D: -
size: -
J: TRBJ2-7
V: TRBV3-1
DNA: TGTGCCAGCAGCCAAGGGGACGAGCAGTACTTC
CDR3: CASSQGDEQYF

D: TRBD1
size: -
J: TRBJ1-2
V: TRBV12-3/TRBV12-4
DNA: TGTGCCAGCACCTCCTCCGGACAGGGGTATGGCTACACCTTC
CDR3: CASTSSGQGYGYTF

D: TRBD2
size: few
J: TRBJ2-2
V: TRBV10-3
DNA: TGTGCCATCAGGCGGACTAGCGGGGTCAACACCGGGGAGCTGTTTTTT
CDR3: CAIRRTSGVNTGELFF

D: -
size: -
J: TRBJ2-3
V: TRBV30
DNA: TGTGCCTGGGACGTCAGACGGGGATACACAGATACGCAGTATTTT
CDR3: CAWDVRRGYTDTQYF

D: -
size: -
J: TRBJ2-7
V: TRBV7-6
DNA: TGTGCCAGCAGCGCTACCGTTGAGTCAGCCGAGCAGTACTTC
CDR3: CASSATVESAEQYF

D: -
size: few
J: TRBJ2-7
V: TRBV20-1
DNA: TGCAGTGCTAGAGTTTTGGAGCGCGAGCAGTACTTC
CDR3: CSARVLEREQYF

D: -
size: -
J: TRBJ2-2
V: TRBV11-1
DNA: TGTGCCAGCAGCTTAAAGCGACTACCCACCGGGGAGCTGTTTTTT
CDR3: CASSLKRLPTGELFF

D: TRBD2
size: many
J: TRBJ2-3
V: TRBV20-1
DNA: TGCAGTGCTCGATTTCTAGCGGGGGAAGATACGCAGTATTTT
CDR3: CSARFLAGEDTQYF

D: -
size: many
J: TRBJ2-1
V: TRBV29-1
DNA: TGCAGCGTCGGTACATACAATGAGCAGTTCTTC
CDR3: CSVGTYNEQFF

D: -
size: -
J: TRBJ2-3
V: TRBV29-1
DNA: TGCAGCGTTGAACTTCGGCTTAGCACAGATACGCAGTATTTT
CDR3: CSVELRLSTDTQYF

D: TRBD2
size: -
J: TRBJ2-7
V: TRBV25-1
DNA: TGTGCCAGCAGTGAAGCGGGGGGACTGGAGTACTTC
CDR3: CASSEAGGLEYF

D: -
size: many
J: TRBJ2-2
V: TRBV7-2
DNA: TGTGCCAGCAGCCCTCAAACTCGGGGCACCGGGGAGCTGTTTTTT
CDR3: CASSPQTRGTGELFF

D: TRBD1
size: -
J: TRBJ1-2
V: TRBV5-4
DNA: TGTGCCAGCAGCTTCCCGACAGGGGGCAATCATGGCTACACCTTC
CDR3: CASSFPTGGNHGYTF

D: TRBD1
size: -
J: TRBJ1-6
V: TRBV4-3
DNA: TGCGCCAGCAGCCGCCAGACAGGGGATAATTCACCCCTCCACTTT
CDR3: CASSRQTGDNSPLHF

D: TRBD1
size: few
J: TRBJ1-5
V: TRBV6-5
DNA: TGTGCCAGCAGTTTGGGACAGGCGCGCAATCAGCCCCAGCATTTT
CDR3: CASSLGQARNQPQHF

D: -
size: -
J: TRBJ1-5
V: TRBV7-2
DNA: TGTGCCAGCAGCTCGACAGTAGATCAGCCCCAGCATTTT
CDR3: CASSSTVDQPQHF